The next 5 T cell receptor beta chains were all read from a single sample in a study of quantifying T cell responses using KT2 cells. Study as a whole: RNA was reverse transcribed with TCR alpha and beta constant-region primers.

An oligo carrying a UMI was ligated to the cDNA 3' end. The first PCR ran 3 to 5 cycles with an equimolar RC1.1 and RC1.2 beta primer mix. From the UMI-ligation and nested PCR reads, TCRdb called clonotypes with MiXCR, one entry per CDR3 protein. The top ten hold about 15% of the sample, which has fewer than 40,000 distinct CDR3 sequences, 7.3% seen once. Input material: PBMCs spiked with cells of the T cell clone KT2. The receptors originated from a human donor.

In its sample, this clonotype was seen many times. The genes are TRBV7-2 and TRBJ2-5; the match to TRBD1 covers 8 bases. CDR3 length: 16 amino acids. V shed 5 bases, J shed 1 base, and the junction held 9 bases outside the gene matches. Germline values: CDR1 SGHTA, CDR2 FQGNSA. This CDR3 is CASSTRRQGAQETQYF. The CDR3 bases are TGTGCCAGCAGCACCAGGAGGCAGGGGGCCCAAGAGACCCAGTACTTC.

There are a few counts of this clonotype. This sequence joins TRBV12-3 or TRBV12-4 and TRBJ2-6; TRBD1 or TRBD2 may be the D gene (5 bases each). This CDR3 has 14 residues. The germline V and J ends were trimmed by 8 bases and 0 bases, with 8 bases remaining between them. The CDR3 is CASGDRSGANVLTF. The CDR3 region has the DNA TGTGCCAGCGGGGACCGCTCTGGGGCCAACGTCCTGACTTTC.

This clonotype was seen repeatedly, ten times or more. V and J are TRBV27 and TRBJ1-1; 10 bases line up with TRBD1. The CDR3 runs 13 residues. J was trimmed by 11 bases and V by 6 bases; bases with no gene match: 9. Germline values: CDR1 MNHEY, CDR2 SMNVEV (reference sequence). The CDR3: CASRLTGGSLAFF. The CDR3 region has the DNA TGTGCCAGCAGACTGACAGGGGGCTCTTTGGCTTTCTTT.

In its sample, this clonotype was seen many times. The rearrangement uses TRBV13 and TRBJ2-1, with 8 nucleotides matching TRBD2. CDR1 and CDR2 (germline): PRHDT, FYEKMQ (reference sequence). V gave up 5 bases and J gave up 8 bases; unmatched junction bases: 11. The CDR3 loop spans 15 amino acids. The CDR3 nucleotides read TGTGCCAGCAGCCCGGGACTAGGGACGGTCCATGAGCAGTTCTTC. Translation gives CASSPGLGTVHEQFF.

This clonotype was counted many times. This chain links TRBV11-2 with TRBJ1-1, with 8 bases lining up with TRBD1. The V and J ends lost 1 base and 8 bases, in that order; junction bases with no gene match: 6. The CDR3 is 14 amino acids. Germline V gene data show CDR1 as SGHAT and CDR2 as FQNNGV. CDR3: CASSLVVGQGEAFF. The DNA for the CDR3 is TGTGCCAGCAGCTTAGTCGTAGGACAGGGAGAAGCTTTCTTT.